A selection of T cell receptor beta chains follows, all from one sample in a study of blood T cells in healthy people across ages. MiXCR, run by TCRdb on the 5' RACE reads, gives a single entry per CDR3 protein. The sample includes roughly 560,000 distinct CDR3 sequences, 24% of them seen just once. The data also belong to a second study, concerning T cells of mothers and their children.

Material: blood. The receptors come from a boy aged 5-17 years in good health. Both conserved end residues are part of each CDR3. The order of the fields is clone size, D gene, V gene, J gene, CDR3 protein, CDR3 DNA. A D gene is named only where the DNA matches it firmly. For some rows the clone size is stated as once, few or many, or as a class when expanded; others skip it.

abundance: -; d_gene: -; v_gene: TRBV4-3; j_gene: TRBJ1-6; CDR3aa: CASSQTTGRGSPLHF; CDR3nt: TGCGCCAGCAGCCAGACCACAGGGAGAGGTTCACCCCTCCACTTT
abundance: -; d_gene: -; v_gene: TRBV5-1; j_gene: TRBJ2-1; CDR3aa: CTSSLVGGEQFF; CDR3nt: TGCACCAGCAGCTTGGTCGGAGGCGAGCAGTTCTTC
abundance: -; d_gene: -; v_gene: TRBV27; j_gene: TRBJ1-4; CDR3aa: CASSPSRLLSEKLFF; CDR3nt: TGTGCCAGCAGTCCTTCTCGGCTACTAAGCGAAAAACTGTTTTTT
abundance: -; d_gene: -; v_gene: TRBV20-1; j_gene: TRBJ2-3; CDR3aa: CSKTKRGFLGDTQYF; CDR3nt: TGCAGTAAAACAAAACGAGGCTTCCTGGGGGATACGCAGTATTTT
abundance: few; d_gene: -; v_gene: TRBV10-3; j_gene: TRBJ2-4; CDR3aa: CAAGEVKNIQYF; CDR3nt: TGTGCCGCCGGGGAGGTAAAAAACATTCAGTACTTC
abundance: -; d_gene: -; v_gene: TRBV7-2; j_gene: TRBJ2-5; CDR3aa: CASSLDPTGETQYF; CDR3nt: TGTGCCAGCAGCTTGGACCCTACAGGAGAGACCCAGTACTTC
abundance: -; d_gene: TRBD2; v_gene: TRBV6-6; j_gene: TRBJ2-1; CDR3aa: CASSWVGGGATNEQFF; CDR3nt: TGTGCCAGCAGTTGGGTCGGCGGGGGGGCTACGAATGAGCAGTTCTTC
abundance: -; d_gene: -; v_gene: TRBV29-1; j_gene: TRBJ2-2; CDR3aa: CSVGTSNTGELFF; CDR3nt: TGCAGCGTCGGGACTTCGAACACCGGGGAGCTGTTTTTT
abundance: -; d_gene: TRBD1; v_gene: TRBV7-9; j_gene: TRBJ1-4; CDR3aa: CASSGRDRGRYEKLFF; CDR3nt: TGTGCCAGCAGCGGACGGGACAGGGGCCGGTATGAAAAACTGTTTTTT
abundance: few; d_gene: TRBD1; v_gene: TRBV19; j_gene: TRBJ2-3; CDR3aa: CASSDPGTGARDTQYF; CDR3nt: TGTGCCAGTAGCGACCCGGGGACAGGGGCGAGAGATACGCAGTATTTT
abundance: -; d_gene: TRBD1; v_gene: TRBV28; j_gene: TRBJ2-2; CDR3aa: CASSPGTGDGELFF; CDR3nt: TGTGCCAGCAGTCCCGGGACAGGGGACGGGGAGCTGTTTTTT
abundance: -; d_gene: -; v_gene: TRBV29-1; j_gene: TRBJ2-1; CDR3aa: CSARENEQFF; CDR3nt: TGCAGCGCCCGGGAGAATGAGCAGTTCTTC
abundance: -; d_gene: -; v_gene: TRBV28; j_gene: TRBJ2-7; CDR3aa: CASMSYEQYF; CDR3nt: TGTGCCAGCATGTCGTATGAGCAGTACTTC
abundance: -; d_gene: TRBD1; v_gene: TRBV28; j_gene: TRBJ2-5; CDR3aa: CASSKTKGAPLETQYF; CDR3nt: TGTGCCAGCAGCAAGACAAAGGGGGCCCCCCTAGAGACCCAGTACTTC
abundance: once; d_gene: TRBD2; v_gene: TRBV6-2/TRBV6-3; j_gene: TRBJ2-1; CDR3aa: CASTVAGGTNEQFF; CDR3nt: TGTGCCAGCACGGTAGCGGGGGGCACCAATGAGCAGTTCTTC
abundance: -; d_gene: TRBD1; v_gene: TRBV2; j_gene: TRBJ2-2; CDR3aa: CASIGTGGYTGELFF; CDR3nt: TGTGCCAGCATTGGGACAGGGGGCTACACCGGGGAGCTGTTTTTT
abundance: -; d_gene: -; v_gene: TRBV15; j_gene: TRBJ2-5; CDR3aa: CATSRDRVGLSQETQYF; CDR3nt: TGTGCCACCAGCAGAGATAGAGTGGGCTTATCCCAAGAGACCCAGTACTTC
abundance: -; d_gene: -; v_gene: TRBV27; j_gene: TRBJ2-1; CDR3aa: CASSPNRWDHRLERDQFF; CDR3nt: TGTGCCAGCAGTCCCAACCGTTGGGACCACCGCCTCGAGAGAGACCAGTTCTTC
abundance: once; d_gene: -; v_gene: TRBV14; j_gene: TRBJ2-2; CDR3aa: CASSQDIGLNTGELFF; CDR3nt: TGTGCCAGCAGCCAAGATATAGGGTTGAACACCGGGGAGCTGTTTTTT
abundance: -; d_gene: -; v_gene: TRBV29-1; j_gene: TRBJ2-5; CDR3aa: CSVDGSGFRSPIGTQYF; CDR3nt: TGCAGCGTTGACGGTTCAGGGTTCAGGTCCCCGATCGGGACCCAGTACTTC
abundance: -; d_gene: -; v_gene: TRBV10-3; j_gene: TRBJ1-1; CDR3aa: CAISESSGPNTEAFF; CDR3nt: TGTGCCATCAGTGAGTCCTCAGGACCGAACACTGAAGCTTTCTTT
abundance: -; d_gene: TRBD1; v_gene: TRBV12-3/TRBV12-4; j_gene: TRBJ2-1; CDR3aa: CASRGTGKNEQFF; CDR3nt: TGTGCCAGCAGGGGGACAGGGAAAAATGAGCAGTTCTTC
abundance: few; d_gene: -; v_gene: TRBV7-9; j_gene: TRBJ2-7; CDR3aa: CASSPRNTHRDPDYEQYF; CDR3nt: TGTGCCAGCAGCCCGCGAAATACCCACAGGGACCCCGACTACGAGCAGTACTTC
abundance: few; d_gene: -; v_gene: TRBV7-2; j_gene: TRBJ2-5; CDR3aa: CASSPQGGRGGRETQYF; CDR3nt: TGTGCCAGCAGCCCACAAGGGGGCCGGGGGGGCCGAGAGACCCAGTACTTC
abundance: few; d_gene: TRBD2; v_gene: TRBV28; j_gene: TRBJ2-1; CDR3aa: CASSPSGSGEQFF; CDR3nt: TGTGCCAGCAGTCCGAGCGGGAGCGGTGAGCAGTTCTTC
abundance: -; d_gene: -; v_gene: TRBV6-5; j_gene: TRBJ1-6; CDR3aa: CASRETGLNSPLHF; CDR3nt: TGTGCCAGCAGGGAGACAGGATTAAATTCACCCCTCCACTTT
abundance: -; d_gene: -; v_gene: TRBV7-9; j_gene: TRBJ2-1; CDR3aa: CASSPPEGWGEQFF; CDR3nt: TGTGCCAGCAGCCCCCCCGAAGGCTGGGGTGAGCAGTTCTTC